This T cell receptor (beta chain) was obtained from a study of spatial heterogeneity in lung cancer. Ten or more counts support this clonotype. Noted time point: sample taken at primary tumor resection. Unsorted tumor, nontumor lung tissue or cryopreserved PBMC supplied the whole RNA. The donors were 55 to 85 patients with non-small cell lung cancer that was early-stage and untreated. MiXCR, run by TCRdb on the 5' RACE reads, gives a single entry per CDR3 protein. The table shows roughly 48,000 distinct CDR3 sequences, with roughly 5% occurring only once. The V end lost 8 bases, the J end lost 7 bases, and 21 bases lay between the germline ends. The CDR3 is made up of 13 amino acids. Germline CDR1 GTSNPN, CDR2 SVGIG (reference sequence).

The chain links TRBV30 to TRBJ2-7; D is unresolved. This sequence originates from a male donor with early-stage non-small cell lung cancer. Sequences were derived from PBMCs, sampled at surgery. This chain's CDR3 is CARMDALVGEQYF. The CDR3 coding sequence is TGTGCCAGGATGGACGCACTCGTCGGGGAGCAGTACTTC.